These 12 T cell receptor beta chains were all obtained from the same sample, sequenced in a study of blood T cell repertoires in COVID-19. TCRdb keeps only in-frame clones here, not all; method: immunoSEQ multiplex PCR. The table has 100,000 to 120,000 clones, approximately 84% seen once. The specimen was peripheral blood. Receptors were obtained from a man aged 35 to 55 with acute or convalescent COVID-19.

This chain links TRBV10-3 with TRBJ1-4; D might be TRBD1 (6 bases). CDR1 and CDR2 from the germline V gene are ENHRY and SYGVKD. Trimming pared 3 bases from V and 7 bases from J, leaving 15 bases between. The CDR3 covers 15 residues. DNA for the CDR3: TGTGCCATCAGTGATACTCGACAGGTCCGTGAAAAACTGTTTTTT. This gives the protein CAISDTRQVREKLFF.

This chain joins TRBV30 and TRBJ2-7; perhaps TRBD2 as D (6 bases). Germline assignment: CDR1 GTSNPN and CDR2 SVGIG (reference sequence). The CDR3 has 12 residues. Trimming took 7 bases from V and 2 from J, leaving 12 bases between them. The CDR3 sequence: CASAGGPYEQYF. CDR3 nucleotides: TGTGCCTCCGCCGGGGGACCCTACGAGCAGTACTTC.

This chain links TRBV24-1 with TRBJ2-7; D is possibly TRBD2 (6 bases). In germline, CDR1 is KGHDR, CDR2 SFDVKD. V was shortened by 2 bases and J by 3 bases, with 10 bases between the two germline ends. This CDR3 is built from 14 residues. The CDR3 nucleotides read TGTGCCACCAGTGATTCCCGGGACTTCTACGAGCAGTACTTC. Its protein is CATSDSRDFYEQYF.

This clone has just one count. This chain links TRBV13 with TRBJ2-1; D is uncertain. This CDR3 has 13 amino acids. From germline, CDR1 is PRHDT and CDR2 FYEKMQ (reference sequence). The ends were cut back, 0 bases at V and 5 bases at J, with 5 bases in the middle. As DNA, the CDR3 is TGTGCCAGCAGCTTAGGGAGCCACAATGAGCAGTTCTTC. Its protein is CASSLGSHNEQFF.

CDR3 loop: CASSLSYRGRNTIYF. The CDR3 bases are TGTGCCAGCAGTTTATCGTACAGGGGCAGAAACACCATATATTTT. This chain links TRBV27 with TRBJ1-3; 7 bases align to TRBD1. In germline, CDR1 is MNHEY, CDR2 SMNVEV (reference sequence). The V gene end was trimmed by 0 bases and the J gene end by 5 bases; junction bases not matched to a gene: 4. This CDR3 contains 15 residues.

The chain joins TRBV6-6 to TRBJ2-1; D possibly corresponds to TRBD2 (6 bases). The CDR3 length is 12 residues. V dropped 8 bases and J dropped 3 bases, with 8 bases sitting between them. From germline, CDR1 is MNHNY and CDR2 SVGAGI (reference sequence). The chain's CDR3 is CASAGSYNEQFF. CDR3 nucleotide sequence: TGTGCCAGCGCGGGGAGCTACAATGAGCAGTTCTTC.

The rearrangement uses TRBV9 and TRBJ1-6; TRBD1 matches at 7 bases. Trimming at V came to 3 bases and at J to 5 bases, leaving 14 bases not matched to a gene. CDR1 is SGDLS, CDR2 YYNGEE, per germline. The CDR3 is 18 amino acids. The CDR3, as DNA: TGTGCCAGCAGCGCCCAAGGGACAGATAATCCAAATAATTCACCCCTCCACTTT. It yields the protein CASSAQGTDNPNNSPLHF.

V and J are TRBV5-3 and TRBJ2-7; a weak D match, TRBD1 (6 bases). TRBV5-3 is an ORF for which the function is uncertain. Trimming pared 8 bases from V and 1 base from J, leaving 16 bases between. The CDR3 is 14 amino acids. CDR3: CARYQGRGSYEQYF. Here the CDR3 DNA reads TGTGCCAGGTACCAGGGTAGGGGGTCCTACGAGCAGTACTTC.

The sample holds one count of this clone. The rearrangement links TRBV5-1 to TRBJ1-4; the D gene is possibly TRBD1 (6 bases). CDR1 and CDR2 (germline): SGHRS, YFSETQ. V gave up 1 base and J gave up 8 bases, with 15 bases separating them. The CDR3 runs 15 residues. CDR3 in DNA: TGCGCCAGCAGCTTGATGGCAGGGGAAGGCGAAAAACTGTTTTTT. It translates to CASSLMAGEGEKLFF. Based on the CDR3 plus reference TRBV5-1 and TRBJ1-4, the full variable domain is KAGVTQTPRYLIKTRGQQVTLSCSPISGHRSVSWYQQTPGQGLQFLFEYFSETQRNKGNFPGRFSGRQFSNSRSEMNVSTLELGDSALYLCASSLMAGEGEKLFFGSGTQLSVL.

The chain recombines TRBV4-3 with TRBJ2-2; 8 nucleotides align to TRBD1. V lost 1 base to trimming and J lost 1 base; unmatched junction nucleotides: 2. Germline V gene sequence: CDR1 LGHNA, CDR2 YSLEER. The CDR3 covers 16 residues. Here the CDR3 reads CASSQGGTGNTGELFF. For the CDR3, the DNA is TGCGCCAGCAGCCAAGGAGGGACAGGGAACACCGGGGAGCTGTTTTTT.

This chain joins TRBV21-1 and TRBJ2-7; no DNA check was done on the table's D call, TRBD2. TRBV21-1 is shown as a pseudogene. The CDR3 is 15 residues long. The CDR3 protein is CASSQTLAHPYEQYF. In nucleotides, the CDR3 is TGTGCCAGCAGCCAAACCCTAGCGCACCCCTACGAGCAGTACTTC.

This clone appeared a single time. The rearrangement uses TRBV12-5 and TRBJ2-1; 8 bases match TRBD2. Germline V gene lookup returns CDR1 LGHNT and CDR2 FRNRAP. This CDR3 has 17 residues. V lost 0 bases, J lost 1 base, and 5 bases stayed unmatched. Written as DNA, the CDR3 is TGTGCTAGTGGTTTGGTATCGGCTAGCGGGTCCTACAATGAGCAGTTCTTC. Translating it yields CASGLVSASGSYNEQFF.